What follows are 3 T cell receptor beta chains derived from one specimen sequenced in a study of blood T cell repertoires in COVID-19. Data came from immunoSEQ multiplex PCR; TCRdb stores just in-frame clones and leaves some out. The repertoire holds 150,000 to 200,000 clones, over 80% seen once, with under 15% in the top ten. The sample taken for sequencing was PBMCs or T cells enriched from blood (not recorded which). These receptor sequences come from a woman aged 55-75 years who had recovered from COVID-19.

The rearrangement links TRBV7-2 to TRBJ2-7, with 8 bases lining up with TRBD2. Unmatched junction bases numbered 6, after V lost 6 bases and J lost 2 bases. The CDR3 covers 14 residues. Germline lookup yields CDR1 SGHTA and CDR2 FQGNSA. The DNA for the CDR3 is TGTGCCAGCAGGCGGGGGGCGCAACCCTACGAGCAGTACTTC. Its protein product is CASRRGAQPYEQYF.

The gene calls are TRBV27 and TRBJ1-1; D gene ambiguous. V shed 6 bases and J shed 0 bases, with 14 bases lying between them. In germline, CDR1 is MNHEY, CDR2 SMNVEV (reference sequence). CDR3 size: 15 residues. CDR3 amino acids: CASRSNTLLNTEAFF. The CDR3 coding sequence is TGTGCCAGCAGAAGTAACACGCTGTTGAACACTGAAGCTTTCTTT.

The chain uses TRBV9 and TRBJ1-2; perhaps TRBD1 as D (6 bases). The CDR3 runs to 15 residues. Per germline, CDR1 SGDLS and CDR2 YYNGEE. Trimming cost V 2 bases and J 4 bases, with 15 bases left between them. For the CDR3, the DNA is TGTGCCAGCAGCGTCAACAGGGAGGGGGTCTATGGCTACACCTTC. Its translation: CASSVNREGVYGYTF. The full variable domain, rest sourced from reference TRBV9 and TRBJ1-2, is DSGVTQTPKHLITATGQRVTLRCSPRSGDLSVYWYQQSLDQGLQFLIQYYNGEERAKGNILERFSAQQFPDLHSELNLSSLELGDSALYFCASSVNREGVYGYTFGSGTRLTVV.